This is a list of T cell receptor beta chains from one sample in a study of cytomegalovirus exposure and HLA in healthy donors. Profiling relied on immunoSEQ multiplex PCR, and the TCRdb table lists in-frame clones only, not all of them. The table lists about 200,000 clones, around 90% of them singletons. The sequenced material came from PBMCs. The receptors come from a boy aged 2 to 9 in good health and CMV-seronegative. Each CDR3 is given with its conserved first and last residue. Fields, in order: D gene, clone size, V gene, J gene, CDR3 protein, CDR3 DNA. D genes are given only for firm matches. Size is stated for part of the rows, as once, few or many counts, or as a class when the clone is expanded.

TRBD2	NA	TRBV28	TRBJ2-7	CASSLRTAGVREQYF	TGTGCCAGCAGTTTACGTACCGCGGGGGTCCGCGAGCAGTACTTC
TRBD2	NA	TRBV27	TRBJ2-7	CASTPGGGGPNERYF	TGTGCCAGCACCCCCGGCGGGGGAGGGCCCAACGAGCGGTACTTC
TRBD1	NA	TRBV27	TRBJ1-5	CASKLGGPGLGNQPQHF	TGTGCCAGCAAACTAGGGGGCCCCGGATTGGGCAATCAGCCCCAGCATTTT
NA	NA	TRBV19	TRBJ2-2	CATGVVGELFF	TGTGCCACCGGAGTAGTGGGGGAGCTGTTTTTT
TRBD1	once	TRBV27	TRBJ1-5	CASSSADRVEQPQHF	TGTGCCAGCAGTTCCGCGGACAGGGTCGAGCAGCCCCAGCATTTT
NA	few	TRBV2	TRBJ1-1	CASSTGTRTEAFF	TGTGCCAGCAGTACAGGGACCCGCACTGAAGCTTTCTTT
TRBD2	few	TRBV5-6	TRBJ2-2	CASSLQLAGSTGELFF	TGTGCCAGCAGCTTGCAACTAGCGGGGTCCACCGGGGAGCTGTTTTTT
TRBD2	NA	TRBV18	TRBJ2-3	CASAESGISTDTQYF	TGTGCCAGCGCCGAAAGCGGGATTAGCACAGATACGCAGTATTTT
NA	NA	TRBV27	TRBJ2-7	CASSPKRSSYEQYF	TGTGCCAGCAGTCCAAAGAGGAGCTCCTACGAGCAGTACTTC
NA	NA	TRBV15	TRBJ1-4	CATSREDRSNEKLFF	TGTGCCACCAGCAGAGAAGACAGATCTAATGAAAAACTGTTTTTT
NA	NA	TRBV28	TRBJ2-1	CASSPGTPYNEQFF	TGTGCCAGCAGCCCCGGGACACCCTACAATGAGCAGTTCTTC
NA	NA	TRBV30	TRBJ2-2	CAWSASGRLNTGELFF	TGTGCCTGGAGCGCCTCCGGACGACTAAACACCGGGGAGCTGTTTTTT
TRBD1	NA	TRBV28	TRBJ2-1	CASSPGDRGRGEQFF	TGTGCCAGCAGTCCCGGGGACAGGGGGCGAGGTGAGCAGTTCTTC
TRBD2	once	TRBV5-1	TRBJ2-1	CASSYLAGGNNEQFF	TGCGCCAGCAGCTATCTAGCGGGAGGGAACAATGAGCAGTTCTTC
NA	NA	TRBV30	TRBJ2-3	CAWASGSTDTQYF	TGTGCCTGGGCGAGCGGGAGCACAGATACGCAGTATTTT
NA	NA	TRBV5-1	TRBJ2-2	CASSLLGDGELFF	TGCGCCAGCAGCTTGCTAGGAGACGGGGAGCTGTTTTTT
NA	once	TRBV11-2	TRBJ2-3	CASSRVGTDTQYF	TGTGCCAGCAGCCGGGTGGGCACAGATACGCAGTATTTT
NA	NA	TRBV6-5	TRBJ1-5	CASKPSQGSNQPQHF	TGTGCCAGCAAACCATCACAGGGTAGTAATCAGCCCCAGCATTTT
TRBD1	NA	TRBV10-1	TRBJ2-7	CASSEGTGLWDEQYF	TGCGCCAGCAGTGAAGGGACAGGGCTCTGGGACGAGCAGTACTTC
NA	NA	TRBV6-1	TRBJ1-4	CASSPVATNEKLFF	TGTGCCAGCAGCCCGGTGGCAACTAATGAAAAACTGTTTTTT